This passage covers 6 T cell receptor beta chains from one sample sequenced in a study of blood T cell repertoires in COVID-19. Produced via immunoSEQ multiplex PCR; TCRdb's table is partial and in-frame only. Of tens of thousands of clones listed, roughly 78% are singletons. Sequences were obtained from peripheral blood. Every receptor here comes from a woman at least 80 years old with acute or convalescent COVID-19.

The rearrangement uses TRBV11-2 and TRBJ1-2, with D possibly TRBD1 on 6 matching bases. Per the germline V gene, CDR1 is SGHAT and CDR2 is FQNNGV. This CDR3 is built from 17 residues. V lost 1 base to trimming and J lost 4 bases, with 19 bases between them. CDR3 bases: TGTGCCAGCAGCTTAGGGGGGGGCGGGCAAGGCTCCTATGGCTACACCTTC. Its protein product is CASSLGGGGQGSYGYTF.

The V and J genes are TRBV7-3 and TRBJ2-7; 7 bases match TRBD2. J lost 2 bases, V lost 5 bases, and 18 bases had no gene match. The CDR3 extends over 18 amino acids. Germline V lookup: CDR1 SGHTA, CDR2 FQGTGA. The CDR3 DNA reads as TGTGCCAGCAGCCCTAAACATGGGGGGGGATGGCTGACCTACGAGCAGTACTTC. This gives the protein CASSPKHGGGWLTYEQYF.

With regard to this clone: The sample carries other DNA sequences with the same CDR3. CDR3 sequence: CASTEETQYF. The CDR3 coding sequence is TGTGCCAGCACCGAAGAGACCCAGTACTTC. The chain has TRBV6-5 and TRBJ2-5; D is unclear. The length of the CDR3 is 10 residues. Germline assignment: CDR1 MNHEY and CDR2 SVGAGI. The ends were cut back, 7 bases at V and 3 bases at J, with 3 bases in the middle.

This clone was counted a few times. The V gene is TRBV6-1, the J gene TRBJ2-7; D remains unclear. The CDR3 covers 18 residues. V was clipped by 2 bases and J by 3 bases, with 23 bases between them. CDR1 is MNHNS and CDR2 is SASEGT in the germline V gene. The CDR3, as DNA: TGTGCCAGCAGTGAACGGCTCGGCTCGGGTTTGACCGGCTACGAGCAGTACTTC. Translation gives CASSERLGSGLTGYEQYF.

The CDR3 here is CASSSAFGGDTQYF. As DNA, the CDR3 is TGCGCCAGCAGCTCGGCCTTCGGGGGAGATACGCAGTATTTT. V and J are TRBV5-1 and TRBJ2-3, with a weak D call TRBD2 (6 bases). The germline CDR1 and CDR2 sequences are SGHRS and YFSETQ. V dropped 3 bases and J dropped 5 bases, with 13 bases sitting between them. The CDR3 extends over 14 amino acids.

The V call is TRBV18, the J call TRBJ2-3, with D hard to call. Trimming took off 6 bases at V and 6 bases at J, with 7 bases between the two ends. Germline CDR1 and CDR2: KGHSH and LQKENI. The length of the CDR3 is 11 residues. The CDR3 region has the DNA TGTGCCAGCTCCCTCGGTGATACGCAGTATTTT. Its translation is CASSLGDTQYF.